This T cell receptor beta chain was profiled in a study of Ad26.COV2.S vaccination and SARS-CoV-2 variants. For the study at large: Within the COV1001 Ad26.COV2.S trial arm, the donor was enrolled. Once, or twice with 56 days between doses, Ad26.COV2.S was given intramuscularly. General study findings and limits: Higher spike-specific TCR breadth was found in vaccine recipients than in placebo recipients. Considerable breadth of spike-specific CD8+ and CD4+ T cell responses has reportedly been documented following vaccination.

Concerning this clone: The antigen remains unidentified.

Treatment noted: over 15 received Ad26.COV2.S at low or high dose, single or two shots; five or six received placebo; per-sample allocation not given. Samples analyzed were those drawn on day 63 after the first vaccine or placebo injection. Profiling relied on immunoSEQ multiplex PCR, and the TCRdb table lists in-frame clones only, not all of them. The sample has hundreds of thousands of clones; 86% are singletons. The clonotype originates from a person between 18 and 65 years old who received the Ad26.COV2.S COVID-19 vaccine or a placebo. Sequenced here: peripheral blood, sampled in a trial of Ad26.COV2.S vaccine versus placebo.

The CDR3 sequence: CASRRTENTGELFF. The CDR3 DNA sequence: TGTGCCAGCAGGAGGACAGAAAACACCGGGGAGCTGTTTTTT. J is TRBJ2-2 and V is TRBV2; tentatively, D is TRBD1 (6 bases). The CDR3 runs 14 residues. Germline CDR1 reads SNHLY; CDR2 reads FYNNEI. V shed 6 bases and J shed 2 bases, with 10 bases lying between them.